The TCR beta chain described here comes from a study of blood T cell repertoires in COVID-19. Turning to the study itself: PBMCs, B-cell-depleted T cells, or T cells provided the cDNA or gDNA that made up the material.

The CDR3 has 14 amino acids. V lost 5 bases, J lost 9 bases, and 8 bases stayed unmatched. Germline V gene sequence: CDR1 MRHNA, CDR2 SNTAGT. This table comes from immunoSEQ multiplex PCR, and its TCRdb copy is limited to in-frame clones, with some not included. Of about 180,000 clones listed, 86% are singletons. This clone was seen just once. The sample was peripheral blood. The source of this sequence is a woman younger than 45 with active or convalescent COVID-19. The V and J genes are TRBV6-4 and TRBJ2-1, with 9 bases identical to TRBD1. The CDR3 sequence: CASSPWDRAGEQFF. The CDR3 DNA reads as TGTGCCAGCAGTCCTTGGGACAGGGCAGGTGAGCAGTTCTTC.